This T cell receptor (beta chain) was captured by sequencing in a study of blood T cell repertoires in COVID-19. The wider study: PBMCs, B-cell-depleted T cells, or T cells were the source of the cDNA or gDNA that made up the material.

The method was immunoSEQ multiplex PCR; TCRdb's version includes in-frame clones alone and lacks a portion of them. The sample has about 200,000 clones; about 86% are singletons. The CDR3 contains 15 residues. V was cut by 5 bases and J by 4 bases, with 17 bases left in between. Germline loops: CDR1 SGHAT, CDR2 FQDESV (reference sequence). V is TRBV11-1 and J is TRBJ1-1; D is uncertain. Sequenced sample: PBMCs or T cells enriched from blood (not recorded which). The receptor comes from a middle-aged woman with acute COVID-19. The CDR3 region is CASSPSNRWSTEAFF. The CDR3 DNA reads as TGTGCCAGCAGCCCCTCAAACCGATGGAGCACTGAAGCTTTCTTT.